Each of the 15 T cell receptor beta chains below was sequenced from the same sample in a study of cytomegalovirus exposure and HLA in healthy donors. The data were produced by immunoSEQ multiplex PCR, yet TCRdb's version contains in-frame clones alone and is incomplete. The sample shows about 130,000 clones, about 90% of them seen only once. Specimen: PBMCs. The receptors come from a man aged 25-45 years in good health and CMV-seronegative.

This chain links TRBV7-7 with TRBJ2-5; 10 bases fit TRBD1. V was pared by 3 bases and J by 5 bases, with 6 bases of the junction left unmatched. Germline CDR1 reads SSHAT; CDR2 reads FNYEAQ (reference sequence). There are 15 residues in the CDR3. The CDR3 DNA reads TGTGCCAGCAGCTTTGGACAGGGGGAGTTGGAGACCCAGTACTTC. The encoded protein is CASSFGQGELETQYF.

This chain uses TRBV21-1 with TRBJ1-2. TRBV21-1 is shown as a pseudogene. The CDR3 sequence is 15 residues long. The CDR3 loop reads CASSKDKRGPTGYTF. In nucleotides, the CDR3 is TGTGCCAGCAGCAAAGACAAGCGGGGGCCCACTGGCTACACCTTC.

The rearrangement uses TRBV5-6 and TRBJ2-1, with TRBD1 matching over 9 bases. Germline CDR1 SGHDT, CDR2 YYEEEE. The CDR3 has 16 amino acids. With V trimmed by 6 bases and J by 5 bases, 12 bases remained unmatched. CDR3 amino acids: CASTLYGGTGNNEQFF. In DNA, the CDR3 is TGTGCCAGCACTCTATATGGAGGGACAGGGAACAATGAGCAGTTCTTC.

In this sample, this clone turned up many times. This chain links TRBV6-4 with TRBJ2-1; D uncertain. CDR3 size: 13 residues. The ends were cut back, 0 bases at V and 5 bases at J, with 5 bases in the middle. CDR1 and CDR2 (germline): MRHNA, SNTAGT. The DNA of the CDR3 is TGTGCCAGCAGTGACTCGGCACACAATGAGCAGTTCTTC. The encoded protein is CASSDSAHNEQFF.

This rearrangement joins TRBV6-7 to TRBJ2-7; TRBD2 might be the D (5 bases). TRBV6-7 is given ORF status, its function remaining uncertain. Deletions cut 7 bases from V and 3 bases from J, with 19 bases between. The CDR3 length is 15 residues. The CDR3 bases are TGTGCCAGCAAAAAAAAATGGGAGTTTGTCTACGAGCAGTACTTC. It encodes CASKKKWEFVYEQYF.

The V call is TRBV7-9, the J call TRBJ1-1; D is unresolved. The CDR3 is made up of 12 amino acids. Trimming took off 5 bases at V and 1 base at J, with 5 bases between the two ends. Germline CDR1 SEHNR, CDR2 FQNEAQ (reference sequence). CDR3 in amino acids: CASSRENTEAFF. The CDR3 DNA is TGTGCCAGCAGCCGGGAGAACACTGAAGCTTTCTTT.

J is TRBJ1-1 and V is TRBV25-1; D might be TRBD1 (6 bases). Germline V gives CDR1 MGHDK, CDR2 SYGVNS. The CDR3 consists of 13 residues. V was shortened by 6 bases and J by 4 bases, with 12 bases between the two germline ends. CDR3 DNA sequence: TGTGCCAGCAGGCCGACAGGTTCCACTGAAGCTTTCTTT. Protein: CASRPTGSTEAFF.

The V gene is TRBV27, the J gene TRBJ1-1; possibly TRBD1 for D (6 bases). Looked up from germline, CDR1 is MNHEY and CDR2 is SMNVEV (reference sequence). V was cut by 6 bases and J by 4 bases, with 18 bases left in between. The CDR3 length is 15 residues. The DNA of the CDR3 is TGTGCCAGCAGCGTATACAGGGACGTTGGCACTGAAGCTTTCTTT. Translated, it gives CASSVYRDVGTEAFF.

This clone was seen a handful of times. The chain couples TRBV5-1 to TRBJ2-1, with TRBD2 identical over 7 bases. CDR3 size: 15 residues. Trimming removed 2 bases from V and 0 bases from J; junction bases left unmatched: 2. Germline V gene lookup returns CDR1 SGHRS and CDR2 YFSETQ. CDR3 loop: CASSFTSDSYNEQFF. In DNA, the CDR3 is TGCGCCAGCAGCTTCACTAGCGACTCCTACAATGAGCAGTTCTTC.

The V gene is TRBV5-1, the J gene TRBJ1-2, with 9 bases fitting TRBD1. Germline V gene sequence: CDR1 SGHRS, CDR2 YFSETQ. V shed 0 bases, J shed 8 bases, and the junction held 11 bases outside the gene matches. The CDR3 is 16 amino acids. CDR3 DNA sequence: TGCGCCAGCAGCTTGGGCCGGACAGGGGACAGAGAAGGCTACACCTTC. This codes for CASSLGRTGDREGYTF.

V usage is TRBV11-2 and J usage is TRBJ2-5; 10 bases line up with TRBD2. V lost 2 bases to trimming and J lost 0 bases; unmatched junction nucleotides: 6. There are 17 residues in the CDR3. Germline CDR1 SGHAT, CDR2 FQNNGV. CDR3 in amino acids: CASSLRGTSAHQETQYF. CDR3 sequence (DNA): TGTGCCAGCAGCTTACGGGGGACTAGCGCACACCAAGAGACCCAGTACTTC.

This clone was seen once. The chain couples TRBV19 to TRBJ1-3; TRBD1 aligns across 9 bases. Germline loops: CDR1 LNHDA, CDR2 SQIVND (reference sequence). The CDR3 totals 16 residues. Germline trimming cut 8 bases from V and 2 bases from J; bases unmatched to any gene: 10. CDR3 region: CASSGTGKVTGNTIYF. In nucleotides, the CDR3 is TGTGCCAGTTCCGGGACAGGGAAAGTAACTGGAAACACCATATATTTT.

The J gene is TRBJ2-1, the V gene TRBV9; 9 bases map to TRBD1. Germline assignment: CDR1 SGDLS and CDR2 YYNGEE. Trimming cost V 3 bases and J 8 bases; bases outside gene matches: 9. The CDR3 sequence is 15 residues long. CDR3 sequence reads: CASSGRTGDGDEQFF. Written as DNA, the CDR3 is TGTGCCAGCAGCGGTCGGACAGGGGATGGGGATGAGCAGTTCTTC.

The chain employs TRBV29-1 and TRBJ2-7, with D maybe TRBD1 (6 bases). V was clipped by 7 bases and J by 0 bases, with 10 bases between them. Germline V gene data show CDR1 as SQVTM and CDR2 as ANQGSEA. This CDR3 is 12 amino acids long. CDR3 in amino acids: CSAGHFSYEQYF. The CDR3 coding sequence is TGCAGCGCGGGACACTTCTCCTACGAGCAGTACTTC.

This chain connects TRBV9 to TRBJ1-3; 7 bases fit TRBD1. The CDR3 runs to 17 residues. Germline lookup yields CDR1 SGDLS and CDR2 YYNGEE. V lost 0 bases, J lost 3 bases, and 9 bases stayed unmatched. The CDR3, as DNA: TGTGCCAGCAGCGTAGATTTAGGACAGGCTTTTGGAAACACCATATATTTT. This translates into CASSVDLGQAFGNTIYF. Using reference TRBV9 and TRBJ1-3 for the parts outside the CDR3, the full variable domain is DSGVTQTPKHLITATGQRVTLRCSPRSGDLSVYWYQQSLDQGLQFLIQYYNGEERAKGNILERFSAQQFPDLHSELNLSSLELGDSALYFCASSVDLGQAFGNTIYFGEGSWLTVV.